This T cell receptor (beta chain) was captured by sequencing in a study of patients and donors after allogeneic stem cell transplantation. This clonotype was counted only a few times. One entry per CDR3 protein, called by TCRdb with MiXCR from the RT-PCR reads. Of some 960,000 distinct CDR3 sequences listed, 18% are singletons. Germline V lookup: CDR1 KGHSH, CDR2 LQKENI. The V end was cut by 3 bases, the J end by 5 bases, with 10 bases between. The CDR3 is 13 amino acids. The sequencing sample was made of blood, either unsorted or a sorted T cell fraction (not recorded which). The gene calls are TRBV18 and TRBJ2-5; D is unclear. The TCR was taken from a human donor who was either an allogeneic HSCT recipient or a stem cell or donor lymphocyte infusion donor (not recorded which). It is not recorded whose cells these are; they may come from a transplant donor. The CDR3 DNA reads as TGTGCCAGCTCACCCAAGGACCCGGAGACCCAGTACTTC. This encodes CASSPKDPETQYF.